The subject of this entry is one T cell receptor beta chain. Germline CDR1 and CDR2: SGHVS and FQNEAQ. V shed 4 bases, J shed 4 bases, and the junction held 1 base outside the gene matches. CDR3 length equals 14 residues. Participants came from 24 US areas, aged roughly 18 to 100 years. Clinical histories supplied by participants themselves formed the basis of cohort assignment. The data belong to a study of blood T cell repertoires in COVID-19. Only in-frame clones appear in the TCRdb table, and some are missing; sequencing was by immunoSEQ multiplex PCR. The table shows 200,000 to 250,000 clones, with roughly 89% occurring only once.

The sequencing input was PBMCs or T cells enriched from blood (not recorded which). The genes are TRBV7-8 and TRBJ1-4; 9 positions agree with TRBD1. The clonotype originates from a middle-aged woman with acute COVID-19. CDR3 bases: TGTGCCAGCAGCTCGGGACAGGGTAATGAAAAACTGTTTTTT. Amino acid sequence: CASSSGQGNEKLFF.